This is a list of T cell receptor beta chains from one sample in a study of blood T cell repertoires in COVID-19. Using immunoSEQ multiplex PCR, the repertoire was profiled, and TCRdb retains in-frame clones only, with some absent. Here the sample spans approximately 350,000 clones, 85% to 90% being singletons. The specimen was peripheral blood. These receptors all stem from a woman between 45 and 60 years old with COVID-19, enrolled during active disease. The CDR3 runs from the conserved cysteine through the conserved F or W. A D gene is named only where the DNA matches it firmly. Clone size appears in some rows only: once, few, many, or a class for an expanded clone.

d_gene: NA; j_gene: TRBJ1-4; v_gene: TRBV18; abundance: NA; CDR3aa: CASSPRAGIKTNEKLFF; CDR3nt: TGTGCCAGCTCACCAAGGGCAGGGATCAAAACTAATGAAAAACTGTTTTTT
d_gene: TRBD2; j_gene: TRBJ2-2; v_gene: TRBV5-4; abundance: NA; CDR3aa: CASSDTSGANTGELFF; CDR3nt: TGTGCCAGCAGCGACACTAGCGGTGCGAACACCGGGGAGCTGTTTTTT
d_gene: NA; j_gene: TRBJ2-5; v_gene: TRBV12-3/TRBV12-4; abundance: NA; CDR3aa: CASSGQQQETQYF; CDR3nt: TGTGCCAGCAGCGGACAGCAACAAGAGACCCAGTACTTC
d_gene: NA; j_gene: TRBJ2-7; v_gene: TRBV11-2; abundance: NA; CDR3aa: CASSLRVGGYEQYF; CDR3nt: TGTGCCAGCAGCTTAAGGGTGGGGGGCTACGAGCAGTACTTC
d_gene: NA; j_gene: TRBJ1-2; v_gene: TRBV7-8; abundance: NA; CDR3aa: CASSFSLNYGYTF; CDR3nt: TGTGCCAGCAGCTTTAGTCTGAACTATGGCTACACCTTC
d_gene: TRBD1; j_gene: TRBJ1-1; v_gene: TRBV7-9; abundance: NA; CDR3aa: CASSLEGGAITEAFF; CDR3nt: TGTGCCAGCAGCTTAGAAGGGGGCGCGATCACTGAAGCTTTCTTT
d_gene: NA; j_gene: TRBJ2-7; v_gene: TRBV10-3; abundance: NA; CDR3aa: CAIGTPREAYEQYF; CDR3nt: TGTGCCATCGGAACACCTAGGGAGGCCTACGAGCAGTACTTC
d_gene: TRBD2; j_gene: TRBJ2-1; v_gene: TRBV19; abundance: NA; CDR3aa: CASNKSGRSYNEQFF; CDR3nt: TGTGCCAGTAACAAAAGCGGGAGATCTTACAATGAGCAGTTCTTC
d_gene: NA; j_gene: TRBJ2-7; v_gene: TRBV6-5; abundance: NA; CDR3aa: CASSQIPYEQYF; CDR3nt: TGTGCCAGCAGTCAGATCCCGTACGAGCAGTACTTC
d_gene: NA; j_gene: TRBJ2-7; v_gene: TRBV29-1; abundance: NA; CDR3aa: CSVEDLAGREQYF; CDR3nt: TGCAGCGTTGAAGATCTTGCAGGGCGCGAGCAGTACTTC
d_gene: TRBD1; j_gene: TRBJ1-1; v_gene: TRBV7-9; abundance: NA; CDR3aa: CASHGTGKGGTEAFF; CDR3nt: TGTGCCAGCCACGGGACAGGCAAAGGGGGCACTGAAGCTTTCTTT
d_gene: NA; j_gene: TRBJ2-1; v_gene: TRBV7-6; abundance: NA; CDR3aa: CASRGGNKGHGYNEQFF; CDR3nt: TGTGCCAGCAGGGGCGGGAATAAGGGGCATGGCTACAATGAGCAGTTCTTC
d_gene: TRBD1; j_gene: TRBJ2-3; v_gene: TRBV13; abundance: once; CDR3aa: CASSKGGGTDTQYF; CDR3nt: TGTGCCAGCAGCAAAGGGGGCGGGACAGATACGCAGTATTTT
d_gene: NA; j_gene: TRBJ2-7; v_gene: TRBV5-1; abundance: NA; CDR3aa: CASSSFRDTYSYEQYF; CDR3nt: TGCGCCAGCAGCAGTTTCCGGGACACCTACTCCTACGAGCAGTACTTC
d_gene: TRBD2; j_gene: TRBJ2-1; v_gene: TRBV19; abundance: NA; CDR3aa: CASSISSTSGRSYNEQFF; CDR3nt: TGTGCCAGTAGTATATCCTCGACTAGCGGGAGGTCCTACAATGAGCAGTTCTTC
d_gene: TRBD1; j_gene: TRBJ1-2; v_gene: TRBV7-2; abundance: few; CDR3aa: CASSSSTTGVWGYTF; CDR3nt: TGTGCCAGCAGCTCCTCAACCACAGGGGTCTGGGGCTACACCTTC
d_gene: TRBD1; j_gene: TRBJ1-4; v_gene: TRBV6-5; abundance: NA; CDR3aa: CASSYSFAGGNEKLFF; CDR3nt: TGTGCCAGCAGTTACTCGTTTGCAGGGGGGAATGAAAAGCTGTTTTTT
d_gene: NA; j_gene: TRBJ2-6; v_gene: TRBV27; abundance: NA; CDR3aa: CASSRTAKSSGANVLTF; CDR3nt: TGTGCCAGCAGTAGGACAGCGAAGAGCTCTGGGGCCAACGTCCTGACTTTC
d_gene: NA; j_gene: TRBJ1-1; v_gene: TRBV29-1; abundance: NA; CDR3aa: CSVQTGNTEAFF; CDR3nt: TGCAGCGTGCAGACAGGGAACACTGAAGCTTTCTTT
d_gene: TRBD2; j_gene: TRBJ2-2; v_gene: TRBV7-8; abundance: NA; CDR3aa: CASSFRGRESGELFF; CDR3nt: TGTGCCAGCAGCTTCCGCGGGAGGGAGAGCGGGGAGCTGTTTTTT
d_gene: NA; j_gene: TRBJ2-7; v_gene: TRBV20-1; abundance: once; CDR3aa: CSASPNLPGAYEQYF; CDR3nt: TGCAGTGCTAGTCCTAATCTGCCCGGAGCCTACGAGCAGTACTTC
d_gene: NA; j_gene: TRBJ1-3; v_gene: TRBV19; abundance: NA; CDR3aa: CASQGGASGNTIYF; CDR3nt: TGTGCCAGTCAAGGAGGGGCCAGTGGAAACACCATATATTTT
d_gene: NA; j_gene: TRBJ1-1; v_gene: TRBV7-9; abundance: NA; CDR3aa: CASSLRLSDTEAFF; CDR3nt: TGTGCCAGCAGCCTACGTTTGAGCGACACTGAAGCTTTCTTT
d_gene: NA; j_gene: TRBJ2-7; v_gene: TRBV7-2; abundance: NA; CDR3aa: CASSSGGYSSYEQYF; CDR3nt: TGTGCCAGCAGCTCAGGGGGGTACAGCTCCTACGAGCAGTACTTC
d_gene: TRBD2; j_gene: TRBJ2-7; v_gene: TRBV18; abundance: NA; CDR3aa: CATRAGGLHEQYF; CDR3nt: TGTGCCACAAGAGCGGGAGGGCTCCACGAGCAGTACTTC
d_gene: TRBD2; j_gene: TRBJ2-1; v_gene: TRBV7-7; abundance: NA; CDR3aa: CASSLGISGSMNEQFF; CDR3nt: TGTGCCAGCAGCTTAGGGATTAGCGGGAGTATGAATGAGCAGTTCTTC
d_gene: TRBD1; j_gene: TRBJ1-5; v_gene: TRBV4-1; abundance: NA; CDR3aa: CASSQSPGQGEQPQHF; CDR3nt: TGCGCCAGCAGCCAGTCTCCGGGACAGGGGGAGCAGCCCCAGCATTTT
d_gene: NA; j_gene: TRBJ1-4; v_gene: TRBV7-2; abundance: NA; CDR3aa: CASSLQSGGEKLFF; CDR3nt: TGTGCCAGCAGCCTACAATCGGGGGGAGAAAAACTGTTTTTT
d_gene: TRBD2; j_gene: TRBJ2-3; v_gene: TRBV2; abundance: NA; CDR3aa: CASSEAGGGTQYF; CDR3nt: TGTGCCAGCAGTGAAGCAGGCGGGGGTACGCAGTATTTT
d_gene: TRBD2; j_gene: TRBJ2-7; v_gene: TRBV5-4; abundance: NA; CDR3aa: CASSSMTSGKPYEQYF; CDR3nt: TGTGCCAGCAGCTCCATGACTAGCGGGAAGCCCTACGAGCAGTACTTC
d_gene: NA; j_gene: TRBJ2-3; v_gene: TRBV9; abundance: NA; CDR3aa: CASSVAMDSGTQYF; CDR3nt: TGTGCCAGCAGCGTAGCGATGGATTCGGGTACGCAGTATTTT
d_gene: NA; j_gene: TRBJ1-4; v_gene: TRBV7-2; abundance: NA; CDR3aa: CASSLQGDGEKLFF; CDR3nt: TGTGCCAGCAGTCTACAGGGAGACGGTGAAAAACTGTTTTTT
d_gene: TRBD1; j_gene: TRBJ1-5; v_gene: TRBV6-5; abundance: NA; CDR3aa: CASRHRGYSNQPQHF; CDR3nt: TGTGCCAGCAGACACAGGGGGTATAGCAATCAGCCCCAGCATTTT
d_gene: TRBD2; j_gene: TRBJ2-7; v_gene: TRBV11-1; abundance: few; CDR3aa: CASSFRGDEQYF; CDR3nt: TGTGCCAGCAGCTTCCGGGGGGACGAGCAGTACTTC
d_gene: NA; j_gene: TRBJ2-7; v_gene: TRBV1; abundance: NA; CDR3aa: CTTPTLSPSAWEDHYEQYF; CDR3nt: TGCACCACCCCGACACTCAGCCCCTCTGCCTGGGAGGACCACTACGAGCAGTACTTC
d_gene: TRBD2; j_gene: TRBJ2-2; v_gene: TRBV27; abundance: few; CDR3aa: CASSMGRTSGLSGTGELFF; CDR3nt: TGTGCCAGCAGTATGGGGAGGACTAGCGGGCTCTCGGGCACCGGGGAGCTGTTTTTT
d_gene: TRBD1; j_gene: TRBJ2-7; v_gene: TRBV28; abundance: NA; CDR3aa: CASRGTGVGEQYF; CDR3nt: TGTGCCAGCAGGGGGACAGGGGTGGGCGAGCAGTACTTC
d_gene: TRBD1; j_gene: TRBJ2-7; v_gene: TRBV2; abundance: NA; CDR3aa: CAKGQVPYEQYF; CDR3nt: TGTGCCAAGGGACAGGTTCCCTACGAGCAGTACTTC
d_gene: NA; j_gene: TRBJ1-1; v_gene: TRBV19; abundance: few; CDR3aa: CASSMRENTEAFF; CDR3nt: TGTGCCAGTAGTATGCGGGAGAACACTGAAGCTTTCTTT
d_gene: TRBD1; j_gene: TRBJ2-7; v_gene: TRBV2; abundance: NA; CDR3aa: CATKRGQDSYEQYF; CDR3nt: TGTGCCACCAAGAGAGGACAGGACTCCTACGAGCAGTACTTC
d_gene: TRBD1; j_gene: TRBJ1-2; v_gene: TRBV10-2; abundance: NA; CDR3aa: CASSASGTGDFYGYTF; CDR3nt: TGCGCCAGCAGTGCATCCGGGACAGGGGATTTCTATGGCTACACCTTC
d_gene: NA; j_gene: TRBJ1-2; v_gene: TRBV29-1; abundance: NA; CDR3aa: CSVNPPGQETYGYTF; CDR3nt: TGCAGCGTTAATCCCCCGGGACAAGAAACTTATGGCTACACCTTC
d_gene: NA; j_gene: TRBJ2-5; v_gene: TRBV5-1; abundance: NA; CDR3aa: CASSLQGETQYF; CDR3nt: TGCGCCAGCAGCTTACAGGGAGAGACCCAGTACTTC
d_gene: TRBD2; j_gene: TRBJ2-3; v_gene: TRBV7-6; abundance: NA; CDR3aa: CASSSPPGSGRTDTQYF; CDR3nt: TGTGCCAGCAGCTCGCCTCCAGGGAGCGGGAGAACAGATACGCAGTATTTT
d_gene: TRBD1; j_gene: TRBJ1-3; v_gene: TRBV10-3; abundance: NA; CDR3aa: CAINNWDSPGNTIYF; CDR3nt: TGTGCCATCAATAATTGGGACAGTCCTGGAAACACCATATATTTT
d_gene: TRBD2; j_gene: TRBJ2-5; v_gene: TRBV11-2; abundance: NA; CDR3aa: CASSLPGTSGDQTQYF; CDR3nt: TGTGCCAGCAGCTTACCCGGGACTAGCGGGGATCAGACCCAGTACTTC
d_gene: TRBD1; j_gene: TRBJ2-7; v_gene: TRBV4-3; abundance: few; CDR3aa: CASSQSLTGAEYF; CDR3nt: TGCGCCAGCAGCCAATCCCTGACAGGGGCGGAGTACTTC
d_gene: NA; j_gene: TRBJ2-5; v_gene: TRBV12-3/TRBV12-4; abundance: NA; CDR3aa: CASSFFGEETQYF; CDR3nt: TGTGCCAGCAGTTTTTTCGGAGAGGAGACCCAGTACTTC
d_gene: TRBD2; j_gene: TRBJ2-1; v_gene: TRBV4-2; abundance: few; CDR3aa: CASSSSLAGGYDEQFF; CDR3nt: TGTGCCAGCAGCTCCTCCCTAGCGGGAGGGTACGATGAGCAGTTCTTC
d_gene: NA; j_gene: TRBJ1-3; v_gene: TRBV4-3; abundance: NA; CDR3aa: CASSQTGSGNTIYF; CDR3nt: TGCGCCAGCAGCCAGACAGGATCTGGAAACACCATATATTTT
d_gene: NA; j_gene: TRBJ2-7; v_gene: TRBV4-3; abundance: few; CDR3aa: CASSQDIRDYEQYF; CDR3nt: TGCGCCAGCAGCCAAGATATTCGGGACTACGAGCAGTACTTC
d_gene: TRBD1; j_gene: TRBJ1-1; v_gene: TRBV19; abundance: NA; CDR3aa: CASTSNGQVETEAFF; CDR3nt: TGTGCCAGTACCTCAAACGGACAGGTCGAGACTGAAGCTTTCTTT
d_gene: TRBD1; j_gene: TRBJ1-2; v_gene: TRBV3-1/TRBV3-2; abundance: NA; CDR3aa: CASSYRQGADGYTF; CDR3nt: TGTGCCAGCAGCTACAGACAGGGGGCGGATGGCTACACCTTC
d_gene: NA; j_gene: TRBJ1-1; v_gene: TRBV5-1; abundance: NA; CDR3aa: CASSLRQGHTEAFF; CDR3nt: TGCGCCAGCAGCTTGAGGCAGGGGCACACTGAAGCTTTCTTT
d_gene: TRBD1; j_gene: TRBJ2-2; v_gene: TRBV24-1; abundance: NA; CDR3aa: CATSDPGTGVTGELFF; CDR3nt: TGTGCCACCAGTGATCCCGGGACAGGGGTAACCGGGGAGCTGTTTTTT
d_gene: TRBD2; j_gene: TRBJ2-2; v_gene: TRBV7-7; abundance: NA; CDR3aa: CASSSALAGVTGELFF; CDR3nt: TGTGCCAGCAGCTCCGCCCTAGCGGGAGTCACCGGGGAGCTGTTTTTT
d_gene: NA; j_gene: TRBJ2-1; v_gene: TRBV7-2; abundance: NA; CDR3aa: CASSQAGPSYNEQFF; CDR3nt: TGTGCCAGCAGCCAAGCGGGTCCTTCCTACAATGAGCAGTTCTTC
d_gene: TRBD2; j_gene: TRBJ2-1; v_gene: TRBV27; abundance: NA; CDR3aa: CASSLSSASGRVPRFF; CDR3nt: TGTGCCAGCAGTTTATCCTCGGCTAGCGGGAGAGTCCCCCGGTTCTTC
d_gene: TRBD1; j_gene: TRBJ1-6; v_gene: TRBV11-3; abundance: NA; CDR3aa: CASSVGQGVPPLHF; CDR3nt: TGTGCCAGCAGCGTGGGACAGGGTGTGCCACCCCTCCACTTT